This T cell receptor beta chain came from a study of CD8 T cells in ankylosing spondylitis. Notes on the study in general: The authors found the disease-linked clones to be CD8+ and relatively rare in peripheral blood.

The CDR3 totals 15 residues. The germline V gene encodes CDR1 SGDLS and CDR2 YYNGEE. Trimming at V came to 0 bases and at J to 12 bases, leaving 9 bases not matched to a gene. One entry per CDR3 protein results from TCRdb running MiXCR on the 5' RACE reads. The sample lists around 29,000 distinct CDR3 sequences, 4.5% to 5.5% seen once, with around 1.8% in the top ten. This clonotype was observed at least ten times. The target antigen is unknown. The receptor was isolated from a female donor with ankylosing spondylitis or in good health (not recorded which). V gene TRBV9 combines with J gene TRBJ2-1, with 10 bases identical to TRBD2. Source material: blood, either unsorted or a sorted T cell fraction (not recorded which). The CDR3 reads CASSVARTSGQAQFF. CDR3 in DNA: TGTGCCAGCAGCGTAGCTAGGACTAGCGGTCAAGCGCAGTTCTTC.